The 8 T cell receptor beta chains below were found in one sample sequenced in a study of CD8 T cells in ankylosing spondylitis. TCRdb re-analysed the 5' RACE reads in MiXCR, keeping a single row per CDR3 protein. The data contain approximately 130,000 distinct CDR3 sequences, roughly 10% of them singletons. Sequencing input: blood, either unsorted or a sorted T cell fraction (not recorded which). The origin of the receptors is a female donor with ankylosing spondylitis or in good health (not recorded which).

The J gene is TRBJ2-7, the V gene TRBV5-4, with 8 bases fitting TRBD2. This CDR3 region has 13 residues. Germline values: CDR1 SGHNT, CDR2 YYREEE (reference sequence). V shed 7 bases and J 0 bases; nucleotides not matched to a gene: 3. The CDR3 protein is CASGSGSSYEQYF. CDR3 nucleotides: TGTGCCAGCGGGAGCGGGAGCTCCTACGAGCAGTACTTC.

The table lists this clonotype with many counts. The genes are TRBV14 and TRBJ2-1; TRBD2 is a possible D gene (6 bases). This CDR3 region has 18 residues. Between the trimmed V and J ends, which lost 2 bases and 6 bases, there was a span of 23 bases. Germline V gene lookup returns CDR1 SGHDN and CDR2 FVKESK. CDR3: CASSQHAGFGLSANEQFF. The CDR3 region has the DNA TGTGCCAGCAGCCAACATGCAGGTTTTGGACTATCTGCCAATGAGCAGTTCTTC. The full variable domain, with the rest looked up from reference TRBV14 and TRBJ2-1, is EAGVTQFPSHSVIEKGQTVTLRCDPISGHDNLYWYRRVMGKEIKFLLHFVKESKQDESGMPNNRFLAERTGGTYSTLKVQPAELEDSGVYFCASSQHAGFGLSANEQFFGPGTRLTVL.

This clonotype was counted at least ten times. V and J are TRBV20-1 and TRBJ2-7, with D possibly being TRBD2 (6 bases). The CDR3 is made up of 13 amino acids. V was clipped by 5 bases and J by 4 bases, with 15 bases between them. CDR1 and CDR2 (germline): DFQATT, SNEGSKA (reference sequence). CDR3 in DNA: TGCAGTGCTTCCGCCGGGGGATTTTACGAGCAGTACTTC. Protein: CSASAGGFYEQYF.

This clonotype was recorded many times. The V gene is TRBV5-1, the J gene TRBJ2-3, with D unclear. Germline CDR1 reads SGHRS; CDR2 reads YFSETQ. V was pared by 1 base and J by 0 bases, with 12 bases between. CDR3 size: 16 residues. CDR3 in amino acids: CASSLWGSTSTDTQYF. The CDR3 coding sequence is TGCGCCAGCAGCTTGTGGGGTTCCACCAGCACAGATACGCAGTATTTT.

The V and J genes are TRBV5-1 and TRBJ2-7; no reliable D call. This CDR3 contains 13 residues. The ends were cut back, 4 bases at V and 3 bases at J, with 11 bases in the middle. Germline V gene lookup returns CDR1 SGHRS and CDR2 YFSETQ. In nucleotides, the CDR3 is TGCGCCAGCAGCATGGAATCGCTCTACGAGCAGTACTTC. It yields the protein CASSMESLYEQYF.

This clonotype was counted ten times or more. The rearrangement joins TRBV30 to TRBJ2-7; 13 bases agree with TRBD2. V dropped 0 bases and J dropped 3; count of bases not matched to a gene: 5. The CDR3 spans 16 residues. Germline assignment: CDR1 GTSNPN and CDR2 SVGIG (reference sequence). The CDR3 bases are TGTGCCTGGAGTGTAGGCGGGACTAGCGGGATCTACGAGCAGTACTTC. Residues: CAWSVGGTSGIYEQYF.

This clonotype has a count of ten or more. V and J are TRBV5-1 and TRBJ2-3, with D unresolved. Trimming left V 2 bases short and J 1 base short, with 11 bases between. The CDR3 is 15 residues long. Germline V gene sequence: CDR1 SGHRS, CDR2 YFSETQ. CDR3 in DNA: TGCGCCAGCAGCTTACCAGTGTCCGGCACAGATACGCAGTATTTT. It translates to CASSLPVSGTDTQYF.

This clonotype was recorded at least ten times. Here the CDR3 DNA reads TGTGCCAGCAGTTTAGACAGGGAAGAGACCCAGTACTTC. Translation gives CASSLDREETQYF. The chain joins TRBV2 to TRBJ2-5, with 7 bases aligning to TRBD1. V lost 5 bases to trimming and J lost 3 bases; unmatched junction nucleotides: 3. The CDR3 length is 13 residues. CDR1 SNHLY and CDR2 FYNNEI come from the germline V gene.